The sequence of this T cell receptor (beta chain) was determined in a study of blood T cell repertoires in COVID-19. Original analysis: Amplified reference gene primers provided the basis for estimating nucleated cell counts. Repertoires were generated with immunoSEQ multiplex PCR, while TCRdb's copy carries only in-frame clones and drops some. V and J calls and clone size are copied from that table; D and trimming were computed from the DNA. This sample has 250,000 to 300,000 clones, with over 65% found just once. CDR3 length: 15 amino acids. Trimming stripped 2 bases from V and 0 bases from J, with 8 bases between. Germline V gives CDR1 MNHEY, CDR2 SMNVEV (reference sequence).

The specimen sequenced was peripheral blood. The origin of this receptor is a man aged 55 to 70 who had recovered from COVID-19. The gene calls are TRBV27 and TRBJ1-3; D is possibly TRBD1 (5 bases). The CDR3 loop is CASSLRGGSGNTIYF. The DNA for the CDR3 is TGTGCCAGCAGTTTAAGGGGAGGCTCTGGAAACACCATATATTTT.